The T cell receptor (beta chain) described here comes from a study of cytomegalovirus exposure and HLA in healthy donors. To note about this clone: In the same sample, other DNA sequences code for this CDR3.

Trimming took off 4 bases at V and 0 bases at J, with 3 bases between the two ends. The CDR3 runs to 13 residues. Germline values: CDR1 SGHTA, CDR2 FQGNSA. The PCR made use of 60 Vbeta and 13 Jbeta primers. Clones were sequenced by immunoSEQ multiplex PCR, and TCRdb holds only the in-frame ones, with some missing. The sample records some 200,000 clones, just under 70% being singletons. The V gene is TRBV7-2, the J gene TRBJ2-2; D call uncertain. The TCR sequence derives from a man aged 40-49 years in good health and CMV-seropositive. The specimen was PBMCs. The CDR3 region is CASSSSNTGELFF. DNA of the CDR3: TGTGCCAGCAGCTCCTCGAACACCGGGGAGCTGTTTTTT.